These 15 T cell receptor beta chains came from one sample sequenced in a study of OX40 agonist ivuxolimab in advanced cancers. The protocol was immunoSEQ multiplex PCR, while the TCRdb copy is restricted to in-frame clones and leaves out a portion. The table shows under 20,000 clones, with roughly 88% occurring only once. This material consisted of CD4+ or CD8+ T cells sorted from blood, taken in a trial of the OX40 agonist ivuxolimab. Receptors originate from an adult with an advanced solid tumor such as melanoma, head and neck, liver or kidney cancer.

This clone was recorded a few times. The chain couples TRBV10-3 to TRBJ2-1; TRBD1 aligns across 8 bases. V lost 5 bases to trimming and J lost 2 bases; unmatched junction nucleotides: 5. The CDR3 is 15 amino acids. Germline V gene sequence: CDR1 ENHRY, CDR2 SYGVKD. The CDR3 sequence: CAISRTGSTYNEQFF. CDR3 DNA sequence: TGTGCCATCAGTCGGACAGGGAGCACCTACAATGAGCAGTTCTTC.

Details on this clone: This may be a read error: a much more frequent sequence differs by one nucleotide. Other DNA sequences in the same sample also yield this CDR3. CDR3 DNA sequence: TGTGCTAGCAGCTCTTCCCCGGGACACTTCCCCTTGAACACTGAAGCTTTCTTT. This sequence encodes CASSSSPGHFPLNTEAFF. This rearrangement joins TRBV28 to TRBJ1-1, with a possible D match to TRBD1 (6 bases). CDR3 length: 18 residues. Germline V lookup: CDR1 MDHEN, CDR2 SYDVKM. Full variable domain (rest looked up from reference TRBV28 and TRBJ1-1): DVKVTQSSRYLVKRTGEKVFLECVQDMDHENMFWYRQDPGLGLRLIYFSYDVKMKEKGDIPEGYSVSREKKERFSLILESASTNQTSMYLCASSSSPGHFPLNTEAFFGQGTRLTVV.

The chain recombines TRBV5-1 with TRBJ1-1, with D possibly TRBD1 on 6 matching bases. From germline, CDR1 is SGHRS and CDR2 YFSETQ. V lost 0 bases, J lost 3 bases, and 12 bases lay in between. This CDR3 contains 15 residues. CDR3 DNA sequence: TGCGCCAGCAGCTTGGTGGGGGCGGCTGACACTGAAGCTTTCTTT. This gives the protein CASSLVGAADTEAFF.

The chain carries TRBV15 and TRBJ1-2; TRBD1 might be the D (6 bases). The CDR3 has 14 residues. The germline CDR1 and CDR2 sequences are LNHNV and YYDKDF (reference sequence). V gave up 0 bases and J gave up 4 bases, with 9 bases separating them. CDR3 nucleotides: TGTGCCACCAGCAGAGATAGGACAGTCTATGGCTACACCTTC. This translates into CATSRDRTVYGYTF.

The chain is built from TRBV21-1 and TRBJ2-2; the table gives TRBD1 as D, unverified against the DNA. TRBV21-1 is marked as a pseudogene. The CDR3 is 16 amino acids. DNA of the CDR3: TGTGCCAGCAGGCACAGGTTCCAGACGAACACCGGGGAGCTGTTTTTT. Its protein product is CASRHRFQTNTGELFF.

Of note for this clone: A far larger clone is only one base removed, so a read error is likely. Other nucleotide sequences in the sample specify the same CDR3. This rearrangement joins TRBV4-1 to TRBJ2-7; no clear D gene. The ends were cut back, 0 bases at V and 1 base at J, with 10 bases in the middle. Germline CDR1 is MGHRA and CDR2 is YSYEKL. The CDR3 runs to 15 residues. The CDR3 reads CASSQEKHTSYEQYF. CDR3 nucleotide sequence: TGCGCCAGCAGCCAAGAAAAACACACGTCCTACGAGCAGTACTTC.

The rearrangement joins TRBV30 to TRBJ2-1, with D possibly being TRBD1 (6 bases). The CDR3 totals 12 residues. The V gene's germline CDR1 is GTSNPN and CDR2 SVGIG (reference sequence). V was shortened by 5 bases and J by 8 bases, with 13 bases between the two germline ends. In nucleotides, the CDR3 is TGTGCCTGGTCCGACAGGTCCTATGAGCAGTTCTTC. Its protein is CAWSDRSYEQFF.

The rearrangement joins TRBV5-6 to TRBJ2-7; 7 nucleotides line up with TRBD1. Germline CDR1 and CDR2: SGHDT and YYEEEE. This CDR3 comprises 16 residues. V gave up 4 bases and J gave up 1 base; unmatched junction bases: 11. The CDR3 DNA follows: TGTGCCAGCAGCGGGACCACAGACAGGGATTCCTACGAGCAGTACTTC. Translating gives CASSGTTDRDSYEQYF.

This chain connects TRBV25-1 to TRBJ1-5; possible D gene TRBD1, 6 bases. The CDR3 loop spans 16 amino acids. The V and J ends lost 2 bases and 3 bases respectively, with 14 bases between them. Germline values: CDR1 MGHDK, CDR2 SYGVNS. Here the CDR3 DNA reads TGTGCCAGCAGTGAAGGGGGACAAGCACTCAATCAGCCCCAGCATTTT. Amino acid sequence: CASSEGGQALNQPQHF.

This clone showed up just once. This rearrangement joins TRBV2 to TRBJ2-5; tentative D call: TRBD1 (6 bases). This CDR3 has 15 residues. The V gene lost 3 bases and the J gene lost 1 base, with 12 bases spanning the gap. CDR1 SNHLY and CDR2 FYNNEI come from the germline V gene. The CDR3 nucleotides read TGTGCCAGCAGTGATGGGGCAGGGGCCCAAGAGACCCAGTACTTC. Translating it yields CASSDGAGAQETQYF.

The V gene is TRBV19, the J gene TRBJ2-3; 7 bases match TRBD1. This CDR3 has 15 amino acids. After removal of 8 bases from V and 6 bases from J, the junction contained 14 bases not matched to a gene. Germline CDR1 reads LNHDA; CDR2 reads SQIVND (reference sequence). The CDR3 DNA is TGTGCCAGTGGCAATTGGGGTAGGGGGCTGGATACGCAGTATTTT. Amino acid sequence: CASGNWGRGLDTQYF.

The chain uses TRBV4-1 and TRBJ2-5, with 9 bases lining up with TRBD1. The CDR3 is 19 residues long. From germline, CDR1 is MGHRA and CDR2 YSYEKL. With 2 bases clipped from V and 4 bases from J, the junction kept 17 bases outside the gene matches. CDR3 region: CASSQKDAPPTGGRETQYF. CDR3 nucleotides: TGCGCCAGCAGCCAAAAAGACGCCCCGCCAACAGGGGGCCGAGAGACCCAGTACTTC.

The CDR3 DNA sequence: TGTGCCAGCAGTGACGGCGCCCTGGGAAACTATGGCTACACCTTC. Translating it yields CASSDGALGNYGYTF. This rearrangement joins TRBV6-4 to TRBJ1-2; D is uncertain. V lost 2 bases to trimming and J lost 2 bases, with 12 bases between them. This CDR3 contains 15 residues. CDR1 and CDR2 (germline): MRHNA, SNTAGT.

The V gene is TRBV6-1, the J gene TRBJ2-3; no clear D gene. Per the germline V gene, CDR1 is MNHNS and CDR2 is SASEGT. V was pared by 1 base and J by 4 bases, with 12 bases between. The length of the CDR3 is 15 residues. CDR3 sequence (DNA): TGTGCCAGCAGTGAAGAGATACCTCCACCAGATACGCAGTATTTT. Translating gives CASSEEIPPPDTQYF.

This rearrangement joins TRBV7-2 to TRBJ2-7, with TRBD1 matching 7 bases. The CDR3 totals 14 residues. The V and J ends lost 6 bases and 3 bases, in that order; junction bases with no gene match: 8. Germline CDR1 and CDR2: SGHTA and FQGNSA. The chain's CDR3 is CASSQDRVFYEQYF. The CDR3 DNA reads as TGTGCCAGCAGTCAAGACAGGGTCTTCTACGAGCAGTACTTC. Combining the CDR3 with reference TRBV7-2 and TRBJ2-7 gives the whole variable domain GAGVSQSPSNKVTEKGKDVELRCDPISGHTALYWYRQSLGQGLEFLIYFQGNSAPDKSGLPSDRFSAERTGGSVSTLTIQRTQQEDSAVYLCASSQDRVFYEQYFGPGTRLTVT.